These 27 T cell receptor beta chains came from one sample sequenced in a study of beta chain features in type 1 diabetes. Overall study results and limits: All four CD4+ subsets of Type 1 diabetes patients contained TCRB CDR3s that were moderately but significantly shorter.

Sequencing targeted expressed TCRB transcripts, as all isolated RNA had been reverse transcribed. Clones were read by immunoSEQ multiplex PCR, and TCRdb kept only the in-frame ones, dropping some. The data contain over 600,000 clones, 9.5% to 15% of them singletons. The antigens for these receptors are not known. Sequencing was performed on naive CD4+ T cells from blood. Every receptor here comes from a man aged 25 to 45 with type 1 diabetes.

This clone turned up a few times. V is TRBV9 and J is TRBJ2-1; a possible D gene is TRBD2 (5 bases). CDR1 SGDLS and CDR2 YYNGEE come from the germline V gene. The CDR3 has 16 amino acids. Trimming removed 3 bases from V and 0 bases from J, with 13 bases in between. CDR3 region: CASSEVPRGSYNEQFF. For the CDR3, the DNA is TGTGCCAGCAGCGAAGTTCCCCGGGGCTCCTACAATGAGCAGTTCTTC.

Only a few counts were recorded for this clone. The gene calls are TRBV7-9 and TRBJ1-1; D unresolved. In germline, CDR1 is SEHNR, CDR2 FQNEAQ (reference sequence). The CDR3 runs to 15 residues. V shed 5 bases and J shed 4 bases, with 17 bases lying between them. The CDR3 here is CASSANSGLGTEAFF. CDR3 in DNA: TGTGCCAGCAGCGCTAACTCGGGCCTGGGCACTGAAGCTTTCTTT.

The chain carries TRBV20-1 and TRBJ1-4; D uncertain. Germline CDR1 reads DFQATT; CDR2 reads SNEGSKA (reference sequence). The CDR3 totals 11 residues. V lost 6 bases, J lost 3 bases, and 5 bases lay in between. The CDR3 region has the DNA TGCAGTGCCACGGCTAATGAAAAACTGTTTTTT. It is translated as CSATANEKLFF.

This chain links TRBV9 with TRBJ1-6; weak D call: TRBD1 (6 bases). V lost 5 bases, J lost 4 bases, and 13 bases lay in between. The CDR3 contains 15 residues. Germline V gene data show CDR1 as SGDLS and CDR2 as YYNGEE. The CDR3: CASSVGTPYNSPLHF. The CDR3, as DNA: TGTGCCAGCAGTGTCGGGACACCATATAATTCACCCCTCCACTTT.

The chain couples TRBV1 to TRBJ2-7; no check of the table's D call, TRBD2, against the DNA was made. TRBV1 is a documented pseudogene. CDR3 length: 17 residues. CDR3 DNA: TGCACCAGCAGCCAAGATCCAGCGGGCGGGCCGAGCTACGAGCAGTACTTC. This gives the protein CTSSQDPAGGPSYEQYF.

The chain joins TRBV19 to TRBJ2-1; D uncertain. Germline assignment: CDR1 LNHDA and CDR2 SQIVND (reference sequence). V was shortened by 7 bases and J by 3 bases, with 7 bases between the two germline ends. This CDR3 is 12 amino acids long. CDR3 sequence (DNA): TGTGCCAGTACCGGGCTCTACAATGAGCAGTTCTTC. Translated, it gives CASTGLYNEQFF.

V is TRBV7-3 and J is TRBJ2-3; D is unresolved. Germline values: CDR1 SGHTA, CDR2 FQGTGA. V was cut by 2 bases and J by 4 bases, with 4 bases left in between. The CDR3 sequence is 12 residues long. The CDR3 sequence: CASSLEADTQYF. For the CDR3, the DNA is TGTGCCAGCAGCTTAGAAGCAGATACGCAGTATTTT.

The chain uses TRBV18 and TRBJ2-5, with 7 positions matching TRBD1. CDR3 length: 15 residues. Germline CDR1 and CDR2: KGHSH and LQKENI. Trimming removed 3 bases from V and 5 bases from J; junction bases left unmatched: 9. The CDR3, as DNA: TGTGCCAGCTCACCTTATGAGGGGGCTGGGGAGACCCAGTACTTC. It is translated as CASSPYEGAGETQYF.

In this sample, this clone turned up a few times. The chain couples TRBV10-3 to TRBJ1-1; D is uncertain. CDR3 length: 11 residues. V gave up 7 bases and J gave up 2 bases, with 5 bases separating them. CDR1 is ENHRY, CDR2 SYGVKD, per germline. Here the CDR3 reads CAIKGNTEAFF. In DNA, the CDR3 is TGTGCCATCAAGGGAAACACTGAAGCTTTCTTT.

The rearrangement joins TRBV2 to TRBJ2-3; D is unclear. The V gene lost 8 bases and the J gene lost 6 bases, with 15 bases spanning the gap. The germline gives CDR1 SNHLY, CDR2 FYNNEI. The CDR3 consists of 13 residues. CDR3: CASLPASADTQYF. The CDR3 bases are TGTGCCAGCCTACCTGCCTCGGCGGATACGCAGTATTTT. Variable domain in full (rest from reference TRBV2 and TRBJ2-3): EPEVTQTPSHQVTQMGQEVILRCVPISNHLYFYWYRQILGQKVEFLVSFYNNEISEKSEIFDDQFSVERPDGSNFTLKIRSTKLEDSAMYFCASLPASADTQYFGPGTRLTVL.

About this clone: Other DNA sequences in this sample translate to the same CDR3. This chain joins TRBV6-1 and TRBJ2-3; 8 nucleotides agree with TRBD1. V gave up 6 bases and J gave up 5 bases; unmatched junction bases: 1. The germline CDR1 and CDR2 sequences are MNHNS and SASEGT. The CDR3 spans 12 residues. CDR3 sequence (DNA): TGTGCCAGCAGCGGACAGGGAGATACGCAGTATTTT. Translated: CASSGQGDTQYF.

The V gene is TRBV7-2, the J gene TRBJ1-5; D gene unclear. The CDR3 has 15 amino acids. Germline V gene data show CDR1 as SGHTA and CDR2 as FQGNSA. Trimming stripped 0 bases from V and 7 bases from J, with 13 bases between. CDR3 residues: CASSLAGRAEQPQHF. The CDR3 nucleotides are TGTGCCAGCAGCTTAGCAGGGAGGGCAGAGCAGCCCCAGCATTTT.

This clone was observed a few times. The chain is built from TRBV6-5 and TRBJ2-5, with D possibly matching TRBD2 (8 bases). This CDR3 region has 16 residues. Trimming shortened V by 4 bases and J by 1 base, and 16 bases separated the two germline ends. Per germline, CDR1 MNHEY and CDR2 SVGAGI. The CDR3 reads CASSFGDSGGQETQYF. CDR3 DNA: TGTGCCAGCAGTTTCGGGGACAGCGGGGGCCAAGAGACCCAGTACTTC.

Details on this clone: The identical CDR3 is also encoded by other nucleotide sequences in the sample. J is TRBJ2-7 and V is TRBV7-2; possible D gene TRBD2, 6 bases. Germline V lookup: CDR1 SGHTA, CDR2 FQGNSA. The CDR3 totals 13 residues. V was cut by 1 base and J by 2 bases, with 6 bases left in between. As DNA, the CDR3 is TGTGCCAGCAGCTTAGGGAGGGCCTACGAGCAGTACTTC. Amino acids: CASSLGRAYEQYF.

This chain uses TRBV19 with TRBJ2-4; TRBD1 matches at 9 bases. After removal of 1 base from V and 0 bases from J, the junction contained 13 bases not matched to a gene. The CDR3 runs to 20 residues. Germline V lookup: CDR1 LNHDA, CDR2 SQIVND (reference sequence). The CDR3 sequence is CASSIVGDRDLELAKNIQYF. CDR3 nucleotides: TGTGCCAGTAGTATAGTGGGGGACAGGGACCTCGAACTAGCCAAAAACATTCAGTACTTC.

This clone was seen a few times. V is TRBV6-4 and J is TRBJ2-2; D gene ambiguous. Germline V lookup: CDR1 MRHNA, CDR2 SNTAGT. V lost 3 bases and J 5 bases, leaving 7 bases between the germline ends. This CDR3 is 13 amino acids long. This chain's CDR3 is CASSEEQTGELFF. The CDR3 bases are TGTGCCAGCAGTGAAGAACAGACCGGGGAGCTGTTTTTT.

The chain couples TRBV9 to TRBJ2-2; 11 nucleotides align to TRBD2. The CDR3 spans 16 residues. V trimming: 2 bases; J trimming: 8 bases; junction bases outside the gene matches: 8. The germline gives CDR1 SGDLS, CDR2 YYNGEE. The DNA for the CDR3 is TGTGCCAGCAGCGTTTCCCCTAGCGGGGGGACGGGGGAGCTGTTTTTT. As protein: CASSVSPSGGTGELFF. The whole variable domain, filled in from reference TRBV9 and TRBJ2-2, reads DSGVTQTPKHLITATGQRVTLRCSPRSGDLSVYWYQQSLDQGLQFLIQYYNGEERAKGNILERFSAQQFPDLHSELNLSSLELGDSALYFCASSVSPSGGTGELFFGEGSRLTVL.

This clone was detected only a few times. At one boundary the junction diverges from the germline segment, which might be a read error. This chain links TRBV7-7 with TRBJ1-6; D is possibly TRBD1 (5 bases). CDR3 length: 17 amino acids. Germline assignment: CDR1 SSHAT and CDR2 FNYEAQ (reference sequence). CDR3 sequence (DNA): TGTGCTAGCAGCTACTCCCCCGGGGTAGGGGCCGACTCACCCCTCCACTTT. Amino acid sequence: CASSYSPGVGADSPLHF. Supplemented by reference TRBV7-7 and TRBJ1-6, the full variable domain reads GAGVSQSPRYKVTKRGQDVTLRCDPISSHATLYWYQQALGQGPEFLTYFNYEAQPDKSGLPSDRFSAERPEGSISTLTIQRTEQRDSAMYRCASSYSPGVGADSPLHFGNGTRLTVT.

This clone was observed a handful of times. The chain employs TRBV5-1 and TRBJ1-2, with TRBD1 matching over 9 bases. Germline loops: CDR1 SGHRS, CDR2 YFSETQ. The V segment lost 6 bases and the J segment 5 bases; nucleotides outside the gene matches: 8. This CDR3 comprises 14 residues. The CDR3 here is CASNPGQGFYGYTF. As DNA, the CDR3 is TGCGCCAGCAACCCGGGACAGGGTTTTTATGGCTACACCTTC.

There are a few counts of this clone. The J gene is TRBJ2-1, the V gene TRBV6-5; TRBD2 matches 13 bases. J lost 12 bases, V lost 4 bases, and 9 bases had no gene match. The CDR3 has 15 amino acids. Germline assignment: CDR1 MNHEY and CDR2 SVGAGI. CDR3 protein: CASSSRSTSGGSQFF. DNA for the CDR3: TGTGCCAGCAGTTCTCGGTCGACTAGCGGGGGGTCGCAGTTCTTC.

The chain links TRBV7-9 to TRBJ2-7; D not resolved. V lost 4 bases and J lost 7, with 8 bases in between. This CDR3 is built from 11 residues. Germline CDR1 SEHNR, CDR2 FQNEAQ (reference sequence). CDR3 nucleotides: TGTGCCAGCAGCTCCTTCGGAGAGCAGTACTTC. Encoded protein: CASSSFGEQYF.

The genes are TRBV14 and TRBJ2-3, with a tentative D call TRBD2 (6 bases). CDR1 and CDR2 from the germline V gene are SGHDN and FVKESK. CDR3 size: 16 residues. Deletions cut 4 bases from V and 5 bases from J, with 19 bases between. This CDR3 is CASSPPGLPLVDTQYF. The CDR3 DNA follows: TGTGCCAGCAGCCCGCCGGGACTCCCTCTCGTAGATACGCAGTATTTT.

This clone occurred a few times. V gene TRBV2 combines with J gene TRBJ2-6; 7 nucleotides agree with TRBD1. This CDR3 region has 15 residues. Per the germline V gene, CDR1 is SNHLY and CDR2 is FYNNEI. V lost 5 bases to trimming and J lost 2 bases; unmatched junction nucleotides: 3. The CDR3 DNA reads as TGTGCCAGCAGTTCCGACAGGGCTGGGGCCAACGTCCTGACTTTC. Protein: CASSSDRAGANVLTF. Together with reference TRBV2 and TRBJ2-6, the CDR3 gives the full variable domain: EPEVTQTPSHQVTQMGQEVILRCVPISNHLYFYWYRQILGQKVEFLVSFYNNEISEKSEIFDDQFSVERPDGSNFTLKIRSTKLEDSAMYFCASSSDRAGANVLTFGAGSRLTVL.

This clone has a handful of counts. The V and J genes are TRBV5-1 and TRBJ1-1; D is undetermined. Per germline, CDR1 SGHRS and CDR2 YFSETQ. This CDR3 has 14 amino acids. Trimming left V 2 bases short and J 0 bases short, with 8 bases between. CDR3 sequence reads: CASSFAELNTEAFF. The CDR3 region has the DNA TGCGCCAGCAGCTTCGCAGAGCTGAACACTGAAGCTTTCTTT.

V gene TRBV7-2 combines with J gene TRBJ2-3; D uncertain. V lost 0 bases to trimming and J lost 4 bases, with 14 bases between them. Germline values: CDR1 SGHTA, CDR2 FQGNSA. The CDR3 covers 16 residues. The CDR3 region is CASSLALTALSDTQYF. For the CDR3, the DNA is TGTGCCAGCAGCTTAGCGTTAACAGCCCTCTCAGATACGCAGTATTTT. The variable domain in full, with the rest retrieved from reference TRBV7-2 and TRBJ2-3, is GAGVSQSPSNKVTEKGKDVELRCDPISGHTALYWYRQSLGQGLEFLIYFQGNSAPDKSGLPSDRFSAERTGGSVSTLTIQRTQQEDSAVYLCASSLALTALSDTQYFGPGTRLTVL.

Only a few counts were recorded for this clone. J is TRBJ2-3 and V is TRBV7-2; maybe TRBD2 (5 bases). The CDR3 is 13 amino acids. The ends were cut back, 3 bases at V and 5 bases at J, with 9 bases in the middle. Germline CDR1 reads SGHTA; CDR2 reads FQGNSA. As DNA, the CDR3 is TGTGCCAGCAGCTTCTTAGGGAGAGATACGCAGTATTTT. Residues: CASSFLGRDTQYF.

In its sample, this clone was seen a few times. The chain combines TRBV9 with TRBJ2-7; D may be TRBD1 or TRBD2 (6 bases each). Trimming cost V 2 bases and J 0 bases, with 9 bases left between them. The CDR3 runs 14 residues. Germline V gene sequence: CDR1 SGDLS, CDR2 YYNGEE. CDR3 sequence reads: CASSVGGLSYEQYF. The DNA of the CDR3 is TGTGCCAGCAGCGTTGGGGGGCTCTCCTACGAGCAGTACTTC.